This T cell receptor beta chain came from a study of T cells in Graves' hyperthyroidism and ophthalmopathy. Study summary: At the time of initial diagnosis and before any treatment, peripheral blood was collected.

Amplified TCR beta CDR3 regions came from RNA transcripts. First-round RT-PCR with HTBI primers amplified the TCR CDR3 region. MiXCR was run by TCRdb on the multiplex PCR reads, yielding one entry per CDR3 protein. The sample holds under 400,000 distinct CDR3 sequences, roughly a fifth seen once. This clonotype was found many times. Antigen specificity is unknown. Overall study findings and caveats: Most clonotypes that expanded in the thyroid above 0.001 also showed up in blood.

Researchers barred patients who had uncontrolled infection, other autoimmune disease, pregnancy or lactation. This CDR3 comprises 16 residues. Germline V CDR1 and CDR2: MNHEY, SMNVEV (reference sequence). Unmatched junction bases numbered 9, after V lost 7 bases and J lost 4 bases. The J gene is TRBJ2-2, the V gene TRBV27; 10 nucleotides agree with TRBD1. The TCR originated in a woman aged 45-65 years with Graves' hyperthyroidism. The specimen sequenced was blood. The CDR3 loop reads CASTATGTGVTGELFF. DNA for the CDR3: TGTGCCAGCACCGCTACCGGGACAGGGGTCACCGGGGAGCTGTTTTTT.